This T cell receptor beta chain was sequenced for a study of T cell repertoires in cytomegalovirus infection. Looking at the study overall: Signatures in public TCR beta sequences pointed to both CMV infection and matching HLA type. Overall study findings and caveats: In two of eight donors, the top clonotype was HLA-C-restricted CMV-specific. Cumulated frequencies of public TCR beta families served to identify carriers of CMV plus the relevant HLA.

Each CDR3 protein is one row after TCRdb ran MiXCR on the reads. Of about 920,000 distinct CDR3 sequences listed, roughly 30% are singletons. The ends were cut back, 2 bases at V and 7 bases at J, with 11 bases in the middle. This CDR3 has 13 amino acids. Of note for this clonotype: Its target is unknown.

The TCR originated in a human donor in good health (CMV status not recorded). Some clones in this sample may be carry-over from other donors' samples. The chain joins TRBV12-3 or TRBV12-4 to TRBJ1-2, with D unresolved. Sequenced material: cultured CD8+ T cells from PBMCs, taken from culture after CMV antigen stimulation. DNA for the CDR3: TGTGCCAGCAGTTTATCAGCCGTGGGTGGCTACACCTTC. Amino acid sequence: CASSLSAVGGYTF.